The 9 T cell receptor beta chains reported below all come from one sample, sequenced in a study of T cell changes during pregnancy in multiple sclerosis (dated by TCRdb to the late 2010s). Libraries were built with the immunoSEQ multiplex PCR assay. Not all clones reach the TCRdb copy of this immuneACCESS table, which keeps in-frame sequences only. Checked studies attribute under half of the gap to unresolved V genes and leave the rest unexplained. The sample table lists some 100,000 clones, around 93% of them with a count of one. About 1% of the sample is in the top ten clones. The specimen was peripheral blood, collected before pregnancy. These receptors originate from a female donor with multiple sclerosis, enrolled in a pregnancy study.

V and J are TRBV10-1 and TRBJ1-5, with 10 bases aligning to TRBD1. This CDR3 is 13 amino acids long. The germline gives CDR1 WNHNN, CDR2 SYGVQD (reference sequence). V was clipped by 4 bases and J by 7 bases; unmatched bases: 1. CDR3 residues: CASSGQGAQPQHF. The DNA of the CDR3 is TGCGCCAGCAGTGGACAGGGGGCGCAGCCCCAGCATTTT.

J is TRBJ2-7 and V is TRBV30, with D perhaps matching TRBD1 (6 bases). Germline V CDR1 and CDR2: GTSNPN, SVGIG (reference sequence). This CDR3 has 15 amino acids. Trimming removed 0 bases at V and 5 bases at J, with 17 bases between. The CDR3 coding sequence is TGTGCCTGGAGTGTACTCGGGACAACGAAAAACGAGCAGTACTTC. Protein: CAWSVLGTTKNEQYF.

The chain carries TRBV27 and TRBJ1-2; 11 bases agree with TRBD1. The CDR3 runs to 17 residues. The germline gives CDR1 MNHEY, CDR2 SMNVEV (reference sequence). The J segment lost 3 bases and the V segment lost 5 bases, leaving 11 bases of the junction unmatched. The CDR3 spells CASSLTGTGGDDYGYTF. DNA for the CDR3: TGTGCCAGCAGTCTAACCGGGACAGGGGGAGATGACTATGGCTACACCTTC.

The chain links TRBV5-1 to TRBJ1-3; D unclear. The V gene lost 4 bases and the J gene lost 0 bases, with 14 bases spanning the gap. The V gene's germline CDR1 is SGHRS and CDR2 YFSETQ. The CDR3 consists of 16 residues. CDR3 sequence: CASSPLTTSSGNTIYF. The CDR3 DNA reads as TGCGCCAGCAGCCCCTTGACAACGAGCTCTGGAAACACCATATATTTT.

The chain has TRBV27 and TRBJ1-3; D remains ambiguous. Germline values: CDR1 MNHEY, CDR2 SMNVEV (reference sequence). The germline V and J ends were trimmed by 6 bases and 0 bases, with 9 bases remaining between them. The CDR3 consists of 14 residues. The CDR3 spells CASRQTYSGNTIYF. The CDR3 DNA reads TGTGCCAGCAGACAGACGTACTCTGGAAACACCATATATTTT.

CDR3 sequence: CAWRLAGQETQYF. The DNA for the CDR3 is TGTGCCTGGCGTCTAGCGGGCCAAGAGACCCAGTACTTC. The rearrangement joins TRBV30 to TRBJ2-5, with 8 nucleotides matching TRBD2. J gave up 1 base and V 5 bases, and 3 bases lay outside the gene matches. Germline V gives CDR1 GTSNPN, CDR2 SVGIG (reference sequence). This CDR3 has 13 residues. Complete variable domain (other parts from reference TRBV30 and TRBJ2-5): SQTIHQWPATLVQPVGSPLSLECTVEGTSNPNLYWYRQAAGRGLQLLFYSVGIGQISSEVPQNLSASRPQDRQFILSSKKLLLSDSGFYLCAWRLAGQETQYFGPGTRLLVL.

V is TRBV5-4 and J is TRBJ2-1; D is possibly TRBD2 (5 bases). V lost 3 bases and J 8 bases, leaving 18 bases between the germline ends. The CDR3 has 15 amino acids. From germline, CDR1 is SGHNT and CDR2 YYREEE (reference sequence). The CDR3 bases are TGTGCCAGCAGCTCACAACACTCGGGGTGGGATGAGCAGTTCTTC. This encodes CASSSQHSGWDEQFF.

This sequence joins TRBV5-5 and TRBJ1-1; D may be TRBD1 (5 bases). Trimming took off 0 bases at V and 7 bases at J, with 10 bases between the two ends. The CDR3 is 13 residues long. The V gene's germline CDR1 is SGHKS and CDR2 YYEKEE (reference sequence). CDR3: CASSLGIRGEAFF. CDR3 nucleotide sequence: TGTGCCAGCAGCTTGGGCATTAGGGGTGAAGCTTTCTTT.

The genes are TRBV19 and TRBJ2-1; 11 positions match TRBD2. Germline CDR1 LNHDA, CDR2 SQIVND (reference sequence). The CDR3 has 13 residues. J gave up 8 bases and V 5 bases, and 2 bases lay outside the gene matches. Here the CDR3 reads CASSGLAGYEQFF. The CDR3 coding sequence is TGTGCCAGTAGTGGACTAGCGGGCTATGAGCAGTTCTTC.